The 21 T cell receptor beta chains listed next were all sequenced from one sample in a study of beta chain features in type 1 diabetes. Broader study findings: Significant though moderate, a shortening of TCRB CDR3s appeared in all four CD4+ subsets of Type 1 diabetes patients.

TCRB transcripts that were expressed got sequenced, as all of the isolated RNA had been reverse transcribed. Using immunoSEQ multiplex PCR, the repertoire was profiled, and TCRdb retains in-frame clones only, with some absent. The sample includes 600,000 to 700,000 clones, 13% seen only once; the top ten take approximately 0.02%. These receptors' antigens are unknown. The sequencing input was naive CD4+ T cells from blood. All receptors derive from a man between 18 and 29 years old with type 1 diabetes.

This chain links TRBV25-1 with TRBJ2-7; tentative D call: TRBD1 (5 bases). The germline V gene has CDR1 MGHDK and CDR2 SYGVNS. The CDR3 loop spans 15 amino acids. The V end lost 1 base, the J end lost 0 bases, and 10 bases lay between the germline ends. CDR3 DNA: TGTGCCAGCAGTGAATTGACAGCAGCCTCCTACGAGCAGTACTTC. Translation gives CASSELTAASYEQYF.

This clone was seen a few times. V usage is TRBV23-1 and J usage is TRBJ2-6; either TRBD1 or TRBD2 may fit D (5 bases each). TRBV23-1 is assigned to the ORF class and has an uncertain function. This CDR3 region has 18 residues. Trimming pared 1 base from V and 0 bases from J, leaving 13 bases between. The CDR3 region is CASSQYGTAGSGANVLTF. The CDR3 coding sequence is TGCGCCAGCAGTCAATATGGGACGGCAGGCTCTGGGGCCAACGTCCTGACTTTC.

The gene calls are TRBV7-2 and TRBJ2-3; TRBD2 agrees at 10 bases. CDR1 is SGHTA, CDR2 FQGNSA, per germline. The CDR3 is 16 amino acids. V was clipped by 4 bases and J by 1 base; unmatched bases: 5. The CDR3 region has the DNA TGTGCCAGCAGCTCGAGCGGGGGGGCTGGCACAGATACGCAGTATTTT. Its protein product is CASSSSGGAGTDTQYF. The full variable domain, its missing parts supplied by reference TRBV7-2 and TRBJ2-3, is GAGVSQSPSNKVTEKGKDVELRCDPISGHTALYWYRQSLGQGLEFLIYFQGNSAPDKSGLPSDRFSAERTGGSVSTLTIQRTQQEDSAVYLCASSSSGGAGTDTQYFGPGTRLTVL.

There are a few counts of this clone. V and J are TRBV11-2 and TRBJ2-7, with D perhaps matching TRBD2 (5 bases). The V gene's germline CDR1 is SGHAT and CDR2 FQNNGV. CDR3 size: 13 residues. Trimming stripped 5 bases from V and 4 bases from J, with 12 bases between. The DNA for the CDR3 is TGTGCCAGCAGCCCTCACCCGGGGTACGAGCAGTACTTC. Protein: CASSPHPGYEQYF.

The rearrangement joins TRBV18 to TRBJ1-1; D is possibly TRBD1 (5 bases). The CDR3 covers 15 residues. V was clipped by 2 bases and J by 3 bases, with 13 bases between them. Per germline, CDR1 KGHSH and CDR2 LQKENI. The CDR3 bases are TGTGCCAGCTCACCATCAGGGATGCTGGACACTGAAGCTTTCTTT. This codes for CASSPSGMLDTEAFF.

The rearrangement links TRBV7-9 to TRBJ1-6; D is perhaps TRBD1 (5 bases). This CDR3 comprises 15 residues. Trimming left V 5 bases short and J 14 bases short, with 22 bases between. CDR1 and CDR2 from the germline V gene are SEHNR and FQNEAQ (reference sequence). The CDR3 nucleotides read TGTGCCAGCAGCCCGAGAAGGGACGGCAAAGGGACCCTCCACTTT. Its protein is CASSPRRDGKGTLHF.

This clone showed up just a few times. This rearrangement joins TRBV7-2 to TRBJ2-7; TRBD2 might be the D (5 bases). Trimming took off 5 bases at V and 4 bases at J, with 9 bases between the two ends. The CDR3 loop spans 12 amino acids. CDR1 and CDR2 from the germline V gene are SGHTA and FQGNSA. CDR3 sequence (DNA): TGTGCCAGCAGCCCCCGGGGTTACGAGCAGTACTTC. Protein product: CASSPRGYEQYF.

The chain joins TRBV5-1 to TRBJ1-4; no definite D call. CDR1 is SGHRS and CDR2 is YFSETQ in the germline V gene. The CDR3 contains 13 residues. The germline V and J ends were trimmed by 2 bases and 8 bases, with 10 bases remaining between them. CDR3 DNA sequence: TGCGCCAGCAGCTTCTGGGTTGGGGAAAAACTGTTTTTT. Protein product: CASSFWVGEKLFF.

The J gene is TRBJ1-6, the V gene TRBV7-7; D ambiguous. CDR3 length: 16 residues. The germline CDR1 and CDR2 sequences are SSHAT and FNYEAQ (reference sequence). V shed 0 bases and J shed 3 bases, with 9 bases lying between them. The CDR3 loop reads CASSLAEGFYNSPLHF. CDR3 sequence (DNA): TGTGCCAGCAGCTTAGCGGAGGGCTTCTATAATTCACCCCTCCACTTT.

This clone was seen more than once but under ten times. V gene TRBV6-5 combines with J gene TRBJ1-2; D uncertain. CDR3 length: 13 amino acids. The ends were cut back, 8 bases at V and 2 bases at J, with 12 bases in the middle. Germline CDR1 and CDR2: MNHEY and SVGAGI. The CDR3 spells CASGEQINYGYTF. In DNA form, the CDR3 reads TGTGCCAGCGGCGAACAGATCAACTATGGCTACACCTTC.

This clone appeared a single time. This rearrangement joins TRBV27 to TRBJ2-7, with D unresolved. V lost 5 bases and J 5 bases, leaving 1 base between the germline ends. Germline lookup yields CDR1 MNHEY and CDR2 SMNVEV (reference sequence). CDR3 length: 9 amino acids. The CDR3 region is CASSNEQYF. CDR3 nucleotides: TGTGCCAGCAGTAACGAGCAGTACTTC.

The genes are TRBV28 and TRBJ1-2; 10 positions match TRBD1. V was pared by 6 bases and J by 3 bases, with 4 bases of the junction left unmatched. The CDR3 has 14 residues. Germline V lookup: CDR1 MDHEN, CDR2 SYDVKM. CDR3 protein: CASRTGQGDYGYTF. The CDR3 bases are TGTGCCAGCAGGACCGGACAGGGGGACTATGGCTACACCTTC.

There are a few counts of this clone. The chain is built from TRBV20-1 and TRBJ2-2; no reliable D call. V was clipped by 1 base and J by 7 bases, with 4 bases between them. Germline lookup yields CDR1 DFQATT and CDR2 SNEGSKA (reference sequence). The CDR3 contains 11 residues. CDR3 bases: TGCAGTGCTAGAGCGGGCGGGGAGCTGTTTTTT. Protein sequence: CSARAGGELFF.

This clone has only a few counts. The chain has TRBV19 and TRBJ1-5, with D tentatively TRBD1 (5 bases). Trimming pared 7 bases from V and 7 bases from J, leaving 14 bases between. Germline V CDR1 and CDR2: LNHDA, SQIVND (reference sequence). This CDR3 has 13 amino acids. As DNA, the CDR3 is TGTGCCAGTACTAACGAGTGGGGCCAGCCCCAGCATTTT. Translated, it gives CASTNEWGQPQHF.

The chain combines TRBV7-9 with TRBJ2-7, with a possible D match to TRBD2 (6 bases). The CDR3 runs to 14 residues. In germline, CDR1 is SEHNR, CDR2 FQNEAQ (reference sequence). V was pared by 3 bases and J by 5 bases, with 14 bases between. CDR3 nucleotide sequence: TGTGCCAGCAGCTTGGGGACTCCATCGGACGAGCAGTACTTC. This encodes CASSLGTPSDEQYF.

The V gene is TRBV15, the J gene TRBJ2-3, with 7 bases identical to TRBD1. The CDR3 length is 16 residues. Germline V gene sequence: CDR1 LNHNV, CDR2 YYDKDF (reference sequence). With 3 bases clipped from V and 6 bases from J, the junction kept 12 bases outside the gene matches. The CDR3 is CATSRTRQGSTDTQYF. In DNA form, the CDR3 reads TGTGCCACCAGCAGGACGAGACAGGGTAGTACCGATACGCAGTATTTT.

The V gene is TRBV7-9, the J gene TRBJ2-1; D might be TRBD1 (6 bases). CDR1 is SEHNR and CDR2 is FQNEAQ in the germline V gene (reference sequence). Trimming left V 2 bases short and J 9 bases short, with 8 bases between. The CDR3 consists of 12 residues. The CDR3 sequence is CASSLTGPEQFF. CDR3 DNA sequence: TGTGCCAGCAGCTTAACAGGGCCTGAGCAGTTCTTC.

In its sample, this clone was seen a few times. The chain carries TRBV30 and TRBJ1-3; D perhaps matches TRBD1 (6 bases). Germline lookup yields CDR1 GTSNPN and CDR2 SVGIG (reference sequence). V was shortened by 5 bases and J by 1 base, with 15 bases between the two germline ends. This CDR3 comprises 15 residues. The CDR3 loop is CAWDPQGFSGNTIYF. CDR3 coding DNA: TGTGCCTGGGACCCTCAGGGGTTTTCTGGAAACACCATATATTTT.

This clone was observed a few times. The identical CDR3 is also encoded by other nucleotide sequences in the sample. The chain links TRBV30 to TRBJ2-7, with D unresolved. V was shortened by 0 bases and J by 5 bases, with 5 bases between the two germline ends. From germline, CDR1 is GTSNPN and CDR2 SVGIG (reference sequence). The length of the CDR3 is 11 residues. CDR3 sequence (DNA): TGTGCCTGGAGTGTACGGCACGAGCAGTACTTC. Translated, it gives CAWSVRHEQYF. Full variable domain (missing parts from reference TRBV30 and TRBJ2-7): SQTIHQWPATLVQPVGSPLSLECTVEGTSNPNLYWYRQAAGRGLQLLFYSVGIGQISSEVPQNLSASRPQDRQFILSSKKLLLSDSGFYLCAWSVRHEQYFGPGTRLTVT.

This clone was found a few times. The genes are TRBV9 and TRBJ2-7; no reliable D call. The CDR3 has 14 residues. Germline CDR1 reads SGDLS; CDR2 reads YYNGEE. With 4 bases removed from V and 4 bases from J, the gap between germline ends came to 15 bases. This CDR3 reads CASSRTGDEYEQYF. DNA of the CDR3: TGTGCCAGCAGCCGCACCGGAGACGAGTACGAGCAGTACTTC.

The table lists this clone with a few counts. This CDR3 is also generated by other DNA sequences in the sample. This rearrangement joins TRBV5-4 to TRBJ2-7; the D is unclear. Trimming pared 5 bases from V and 3 bases from J, leaving 6 bases between. Germline V gene data show CDR1 as SGHNT and CDR2 as YYREEE (reference sequence). The length of the CDR3 is 11 residues. The CDR3 loop is CASSLYYEQYF. Here the CDR3 DNA reads TGTGCCAGCAGTCTGTACTACGAGCAGTACTTC.